This entry lists 27 T cell receptor beta chains sequenced from one sample in a study of T cell clonality in common variable immunodeficiency. Assay: immunoSEQ multiplex PCR; the TCRdb copy retains only in-frame clones and omits some. Listed for the sample are approximately 75,000 clones, none seen a single time. The sequenced material came from peripheral blood mononuclear cells. The receptors were gathered from a person aged 18 to 70 in good health.

This clone was counted ten times or more. The read ends 3 residues early relative to the CDR3; the germline J gene fills the gap. The chain uses TRBV12-3 or TRBV12-4 and TRBJ1-4; D may be TRBD1 (6 bases). The CDR3 loop spans 16 amino acids. The CDR3 bases that were read are TGTGCCAGCAGTACGAGGGGGGGAGGAGGTCTAAATCGA. This encodes CASSTRGGGGLNR. The whole CDR3 protein is CASSTRGGGGLNRLFF.

This clone has a handful of counts. The CDR3 end is not reached by the read, which stops 3 residues before it; the germline J gene fills it in. The V and J genes are TRBV27 and TRBJ2-7; TRBD2 aligns across 11 bases. From germline, CDR1 is MNHEY and CDR2 SMNVEV (reference sequence). J gave up 1 base and V 6 bases, and 2 bases lay outside the gene matches. The CDR3 is made up of 14 amino acids. The sequenced CDR3 bases are TGTGCCAGCAGAGCTAGCGGGAGGTCCTACGAG. Its translation is CASRASGRSYE. The entire CDR3 protein is CASRASGRSYEQYF.

This clone came up many times. The CDR3 end falls 3 residues outside the read, so it is completed with the germline J gene. The rearrangement links TRBV7-3 to TRBJ2-1; maybe TRBD2 (6 bases). The CDR3 runs 15 residues. Per germline, CDR1 SGHTA and CDR2 FQGTGA. Between the trimmed V and J ends, which lost 0 bases and 5 bases, there was a span of 11 bases. The CDR3 reads CASSLTGGKDNEQFF. CDR3 bases read: TGTGCCAGCAGCTTAACGGGCGGGAAAGACAATGAG. Based on the CDR3 plus reference TRBV7-3 and TRBJ2-1, the full variable domain is GAGVSQTPSNKVTEKGKYVELRCDPISGHTALYWYRQSLGQGPEFLIYFQGTGAADDSGLPNDRFFAVRPEGSVSTLKIQRTERGDSAVYLCASSLTGGKDNEQFFGPGTRLTVL.

This clone was seen many times. The read ends 3 residues before the CDR3 terminus; that terminus is restored from the germline J gene. V is TRBV19 and J is TRBJ1-5; 8 bases map to TRBD1. This CDR3 region has 15 residues. Germline V gene lookup returns CDR1 LNHDA and CDR2 SQIVND (reference sequence). With V trimmed by 3 bases and J by 2 bases, 3 bases remained unmatched. The CDR3 protein is CASSMQGAGNQPQHF. The DNA read from the CDR3 is TGTGCCAGTAGTATGCAGGGGGCAGGCAATCAGCCC. The whole variable domain, filled in from reference TRBV19 and TRBJ1-5, reads DGGITQSPKYLFRKEGQNVTLSCEQNLNHDAMYWYRQDPGQGLRLIYYSQIVNDFQKGDIAEGYSVSREKKESFPLTVTSAQKNPTAFYLCASSMQGAGNQPQHFGDGTRLSIL.

The sample holds many counts of this clone. The read ends 3 residues shy of where the CDR3 ends; the end is completed using the germline J gene. The V gene is TRBV7-9, the J gene TRBJ2-1, with 7 bases lining up with TRBD2. This CDR3 is built from 15 residues. The trim removed 5 bases at V and 8 bases at J, leaving 12 bases unmatched. CDR1 and CDR2 from the germline V gene are SEHNR and FQNEAQ (reference sequence). The part of the CDR3 DNA that was read is TGTGCCAGCAGCATCTTGGGCGGGAGTGGTCATGAG. This gives the protein CASSILGGSGHE. The entire CDR3 sequence reads CASSILGGSGHEQFF.

This clone was seen many times. The DNA ends 3 residues before the CDR3 does, and the rest of the CDR3 is filled in from the germline J gene. The chain combines TRBV20-1 with TRBJ2-3; 8 bases match TRBD1. Trimming took 3 bases from V and 4 from J; bases not matched to a gene: 18. Germline loops: CDR1 DFQATT, CDR2 SNEGSKA (reference sequence). The CDR3 has 18 amino acids. The sequenced part of the CDR3 DNA is TGCAGTGCTAGGGAACCCACCGGACAGGGTAAATACTCAGATACG. It specifies CSAREPTGQGKYSDT. The CDR3 reads in full as CSAREPTGQGKYSDTQYF.

This clone has at least ten counts. Read data end 3 residues before the CDR3 end; the end is taken from the germline J gene. The chain uses TRBV20-1 and TRBJ2-1, with D tentatively TRBD1 (6 bases). The CDR3 length is 16 residues. Trimming took 4 bases from V and 0 from J, leaving 16 bases between them. CDR1 and CDR2 (germline): DFQATT, SNEGSKA (reference sequence). Here the CDR3 reads CSATRGQPNSYNEQFF. CDR3 bases read: TGCAGTGCTACAAGGGGACAACCAAACTCCTACAATGAG.

At least ten counts were recorded for this clone. The CDR3 extends 3 residues past the end of the read, so its final part is completed from the germline J gene. This chain uses TRBV20-1 with TRBJ2-7; the D gene is possibly TRBD2 (5 bases). The CDR3 consists of 15 residues. The V end lost 3 bases, the J end lost 2 bases, and 17 bases lay between the germline ends. The germline V gene has CDR1 DFQATT and CDR2 SNEGSKA (reference sequence). CDR3 DNA, as far as it was read: TGCAGTGCTAGGGACCCTCAGCGGCCAACCTACGAG. Translation gives CSARDPQRPTYE. The complete CDR3 protein is CSARDPQRPTYEQYF.

In this sample, this clone turned up many times. Read coverage stops 3 residues before the CDR3 terminus; the germline J gene supplies the remainder. This rearrangement joins TRBV6-4 to TRBJ2-3; tentatively, D is TRBD2 (6 bases). Germline V CDR1 and CDR2: MRHNA, SNTAGT. This CDR3 spans 15 amino acids. Between the trimmed V and J ends, which lost 5 bases and 0 bases, there was a span of 12 bases. The CDR3 loop reads CASSSGTGSTDTQYF. CDR3 DNA, as far as it was read: TGTGCCAGCAGTTCCGGGACTGGTAGCACAGATACG.

This clone was counted many times. The read finishes 3 residues shy of the CDR3 end, and the germline J gene is used to complete it. The rearrangement uses TRBV6-2 or TRBV6-3 and TRBJ2-1; 13 nucleotides match TRBD2. This CDR3 spans 15 amino acids. Germline V gives CDR1 MNHEY, CDR2 SVGEGT. V was clipped by 6 bases and J by 8 bases; unmatched bases: 7. The CDR3 loop is CASSRTSGSSHEQFF. CDR3 DNA (partial): TGTGCCAGCAGCCGGACTAGCGGGAGTTCTCATGAG.

A note on this clone: With the read ending 3 residues before the CDR3 end, the germline J gene is used to fill in that end. The J gene is TRBJ1-6, the V gene TRBV6-1; perhaps TRBD1 as D (5 bases). V was cut by 0 bases and J by 11 bases, with 8 bases left in between. Per germline, CDR1 MNHNS and CDR2 SASEGT. CDR3 size: 13 residues. The CDR3 region is CASSEAGLAPLHF. The part of the CDR3 DNA that was read is TGTGCCAGCAGTGAAGCGGGGCTGGCACCC.

As concerns this clone: The CDR3 goes on 3 residues after the read ends, and that part is filled in from the germline J gene. The J gene is TRBJ1-3, the V gene TRBV18, with D perhaps TRBD1 (6 bases). The CDR3 consists of 17 residues. Germline V gives CDR1 KGHSH, CDR2 LQKENI. V gave up 0 bases and J gave up 4 bases, with 16 bases separating them. CDR3 bases read: TGTGCCAGCTCACCACCCCGGACAGACCCGGGGGGAAACACC. Protein: CASSPPRTDPGGNT. The full CDR3 protein reads CASSPPRTDPGGNTIYF.

The sample holds many counts of this clone. The read ends 3 residues shy of where the CDR3 ends; the end is completed using the germline J gene. The rearrangement uses TRBV18 and TRBJ2-3; 11 bases line up with TRBD2. V dropped 3 bases and J dropped 2; count of bases not matched to a gene: 7. This CDR3 region has 17 residues. The V gene's germline CDR1 is KGHSH and CDR2 LQKENI. The CDR3 loop reads CASSPFGTSGTTDTQYF. The CDR3 DNA, read in part, is TGTGCCAGCTCACCTTTCGGGACTAGCGGAACCACAGATACG.

This clone was observed many times. Sequencing ends 3 residues short of the CDR3 end; the germline J gene provides the rest. Other DNA variants within this sample encode the same CDR3. The chain recombines TRBV18 with TRBJ2-7, with TRBD1 identical over 9 bases. Germline trimming cut 3 bases from V and 4 bases from J; bases unmatched to any gene: 4. Germline V gene lookup returns CDR1 KGHSH and CDR2 LQKENI. The CDR3 has 14 residues. CDR3 bases read: TGTGCCAGCTCACCGGGACAGGGTCGTTACGAG. It is translated as CASSPGQGRYE. The complete CDR3 reads CASSPGQGRYEQYF.

This clone was found many times. The read ends 3 residues shy of where the CDR3 ends; the end is completed using the germline J gene. J is TRBJ2-5 and V is TRBV12-5; tentatively, D is TRBD1 (6 bases). V was trimmed by 5 bases and J by 5 bases, leaving 12 bases between them. The CDR3 extends over 13 amino acids. Germline V gene data show CDR1 as LGHNT and CDR2 as FRNRAP. CDR3 amino acids: CASGPGTLETQYF. The DNA read from the CDR3 is TGTGCTAGTGGTCCCGGGACACTGGAGACC. Combining the CDR3 with reference TRBV12-5 and TRBJ2-5 gives the whole variable domain DARVTQTPRHKVTEMGQEVTMRCQPILGHNTVFWYRQTMMQGLELLAYFRNRAPLDDSGMPKDRFSAEMPDATLATLKIQPSEPRDSAVYFCASGPGTLETQYFGPGTRLLVL.

This clone was recorded at least ten times. The read falls 3 residues short of the CDR3 end, and the missing part is taken from the germline J gene. The rearrangement joins TRBV20-1 to TRBJ2-7; no definite D call. Trimming cost V 5 bases and J 2 bases, with 10 bases left between them. The CDR3 has 12 residues. In germline, CDR1 is DFQATT, CDR2 SNEGSKA (reference sequence). The sequenced CDR3 bases are TGCAGTGCTCGTAGATCCCCCTACGAG. It encodes CSARRSPYE. From start to end, the CDR3 is CSARRSPYEQYF.

This clone was detected ten times or more. The CDR3 sequence is CAWSDTGAEQYF. The part of the CDR3 DNA that was read is TGTGCCTGGAGCGATACAGGGGCCGAG. J is TRBJ2-7 and V is TRBV30, with 7 bases that match TRBD1. Sequencing ends 3 residues short of the CDR3 end; the germline J gene provides the rest. The CDR3 loop spans 12 amino acids. The germline CDR1 and CDR2 sequences are GTSNPN and SVGIG (reference sequence). The trim removed 3 bases at V and 6 bases at J, leaving 5 bases unmatched. The full variable domain, completed using reference TRBV30 and TRBJ2-7, is SQTIHQWPATLVQPVGSPLSLECTVEGTSNPNLYWYRQAAGRGLQLLFYSVGIGQISSEVPQNLSASRPQDRQFILSSKKLLLSDSGFYLCAWSDTGAEQYFGPGTRLTVT.

This clone was detected many times. The CDR3 end lies 3 residues beyond the end of the read and is filled in from the germline J gene. V gene TRBV4-1 combines with J gene TRBJ1-2; D is unclear. Germline V gene data show CDR1 as MGHRA and CDR2 as YSYEKL. The V and J ends lost 0 bases and 1 base respectively, with 9 bases between them. The CDR3 has 15 amino acids. CDR3 residues: CASSQEGSFNYGYTF. The covered CDR3 bases are TGCGCCAGCAGCCAAGAGGGCAGTTTTAACTATGGC.

In this sample, this clone turned up many times. Coverage ceases 3 residues before the CDR3 finishes, and the germline J gene fills in the end. This chain connects TRBV20-1 to TRBJ1-4; 9 bases map to TRBD1. The CDR3 runs 15 residues. From germline, CDR1 is DFQATT and CDR2 SNEGSKA (reference sequence). V lost 0 bases and J lost 5; bases outside the gene matches: 4. CDR3 sequence reads: CSARDIGTGNEKLFF. The sequenced CDR3 bases are TGCAGTGCTAGAGATATTGGGACAGGGAATGAAAAA.

This clone has a count of ten or more. The read ends 3 residues shy of where the CDR3 ends; the end is completed using the germline J gene. The chain employs TRBV20-1 and TRBJ1-4, with 9 bases fitting TRBD1. The CDR3 sequence is 17 residues long. Germline trimming cut 1 base from V and 5 bases from J; bases unmatched to any gene: 11. CDR1 and CDR2 from the germline V gene are DFQATT and SNEGSKA (reference sequence). CDR3 region: CSARVSIPGTGNEKLFF. The sequenced part of the CDR3 DNA is TGCAGTGCTAGAGTTTCTATTCCCGGGACAGGGAATGAAAAA.

The sample holds a few counts of this clone. One base away lies a much larger clone, so this may be a sequencing read error. The read is 3 residues too short to cover the CDR3 end, so that end is filled in from the germline J gene. This rearrangement joins TRBV27 to TRBJ2-7; no clear D. CDR1 and CDR2 from the germline V gene are MNHEY and SMNVEV (reference sequence). Trimming removed 2 bases from V and 1 base from J, with 6 bases in between. This CDR3 is 13 amino acids long. The CDR3: CASSLGRSYEQYF. CDR3 bases read: TGTGCCAGCAGTTTAGGCAGGTCCTACGAG.

At least ten counts were recorded for this clone. CDR3 protein: CASRSAEARSGPYEQFF. The CDR3 DNA, read in part, is TGTGCCAGCAGGTCCGCCGAGGCTAGGTCGGGTCCCTATGAG. The genes are TRBV6-2 or TRBV6-3 and TRBJ2-1; D not certain. The CDR3 goes on 3 residues after the read ends, and that part is filled in from the germline J gene. The CDR3 consists of 17 residues. Germline lookup yields CDR1 MNHEY and CDR2 SVGEGT. With 6 bases removed from V and 8 bases from J, the gap between germline ends came to 26 bases.

In its sample, this clone was seen many times. The CDR3 end falls 3 residues outside the read, so it is completed with the germline J gene. This sample also contains other DNA sequences that code for the same CDR3. The chain links TRBV12-3 or TRBV12-4 to TRBJ2-7; possibly TRBD2 for D (6 bases). Trimming removed 3 bases at V and 4 bases at J, with 7 bases between. This CDR3 has 12 amino acids. The CDR3 here is CASSLAGYEQYF. The CDR3 bases that were read are TGTGCCAGCAGTTTGGCGGGGTACGAG.

Ten or more counts support this clone. The sequence runs out 3 residues before the end of the CDR3; the remainder is reconstructed from the germline J gene. The chain couples TRBV7-3 to TRBJ2-2; D gene ambiguous. Trimming removed 5 bases at V and 1 base at J, with 14 bases between. Germline loops: CDR1 SGHTA, CDR2 FQGTGA. The CDR3 is made up of 16 amino acids. The part of the CDR3 DNA that was read is TGTGCCAGCAGCCTACAGCCGACGCAGAACACCGGGGAG. Amino acid sequence: CASSLQPTQNTGE. From start to end, the CDR3 is CASSLQPTQNTGELFF.

There are many counts of this clone. The read ends 3 residues early relative to the CDR3; the germline J gene fills the gap. This chain connects TRBV7-9 to TRBJ1-2, with 11 bases lining up with TRBD1. The CDR3 covers 14 residues. Germline lookup yields CDR1 SEHNR and CDR2 FQNEAQ (reference sequence). The V and J ends lost 4 bases and 2 bases, in that order; junction bases with no gene match: 0. Partial CDR3 DNA: TGTGCCAGCAGCTGGGACAGGGGGAACTATGGC. Translating it yields CASSWDRGNYG. From start to end, the CDR3 is CASSWDRGNYGYTF.

The sample holds many counts of this clone. The missing CDR3 end, 3 residues past where the read stops, is filled in from the germline J gene. The chain employs TRBV20-1 and TRBJ2-2, with D perhaps matching TRBD2 (5 bases). The CDR3 has 13 residues. With 0 bases removed from V and 7 bases from J, the gap between germline ends came to 9 bases. Per the germline V gene, CDR1 is DFQATT and CDR2 is SNEGSKA (reference sequence). CDR3 sequence: CSARDPGVGELFF. The covered CDR3 bases are TGCAGTGCTAGAGATCCCGGGGTCGGGGAG.

This clone has ten or more counts. Sequencing ends 3 residues short of the CDR3 end; the germline J gene provides the rest. The chain combines TRBV20-1 with TRBJ2-3; 9 bases are a match to TRBD2. The CDR3 runs to 15 residues. Germline CDR1 and CDR2: DFQATT and SNEGSKA (reference sequence). V lost 5 bases to trimming and J lost 5 bases; unmatched junction nucleotides: 11. The covered CDR3 bases are TGCAGTGCTGAGACTAGCGGAGTGCTCGGAGATACG. As protein: CSAETSGVLGDT. The complete CDR3 protein is CSAETSGVLGDTQYF.